This T cell receptor beta chain was captured in a study of OX40 agonist ivuxolimab in advanced cancers. Study information: Six ivuxolimab dose levels, 0.01 to 10 mg/kg, were given intravenously every 2 weeks. Melanoma, hepatocellular carcinoma, head and neck or renal cell cancer occurred in dose-escalation patients. Under the entry rules, prior anti-PD-1, anti-PD-L1 or anti-CTLA-4 therapy was allowed, and more than 35% had some.

On this clone: The antigen is not known.

Libraries were prepared by immunoSEQ multiplex PCR; TCRdb keeps only in-frame clonotypes and omits some of them. In the table there are about 58,000 clones, less than 85% of which are singletons. Findings of the study overall: There were, on average, more expanded clones in CD8+ T cells than in CD4+.

This sequence was found in an adult with an advanced solid tumor such as melanoma, head and neck, liver or kidney cancer. Source: CD4+ or CD8+ T cells sorted from blood, taken in a trial of the OX40 agonist ivuxolimab.

The CDR3 region has the DNA TGTGCCAGCAGCACTTTTCTCGGGACAGTATACAATGAGCAGTTCTTC. This encodes CASSTFLGTVYNEQFF. The chain links TRBV7-3 to TRBJ2-1; 7 bases are a match to TRBD1. The CDR3 extends over 16 amino acids. Germline V CDR1 and CDR2: SGHTA, FQGTGA. V gave up 5 bases and J gave up 4 bases; unmatched junction bases: 11. The full variable domain, with the rest looked up from reference TRBV7-3 and TRBJ2-1, is GAGVSQTPSNKVTEKGKYVELRCDPISGHTALYWYRQSLGQGPEFLIYFQGTGAADDSGLPNDRFFAVRPEGSVSTLKIQRTERGDSAVYLCASSTFLGTVYNEQFFGPGTRLTVL.